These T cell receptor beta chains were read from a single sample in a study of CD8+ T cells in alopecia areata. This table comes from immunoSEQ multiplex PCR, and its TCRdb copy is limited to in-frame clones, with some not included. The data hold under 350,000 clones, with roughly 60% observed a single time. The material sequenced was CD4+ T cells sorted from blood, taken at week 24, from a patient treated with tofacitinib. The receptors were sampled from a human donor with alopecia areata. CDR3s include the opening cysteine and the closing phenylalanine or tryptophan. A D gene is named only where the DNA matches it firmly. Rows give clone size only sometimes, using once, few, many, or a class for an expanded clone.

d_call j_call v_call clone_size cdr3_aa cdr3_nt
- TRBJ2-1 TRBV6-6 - CASSYSSGGHYNEQFF TGTGCCAGCAGTTACTCGAGTGGGGGCCATTACAATGAGCAGTTCTTC
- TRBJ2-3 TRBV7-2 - CASSLRGITDTQYF TGTGCCAGCAGCTTACGAGGTATTACAGATACGCAGTATTTT
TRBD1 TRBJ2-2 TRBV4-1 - CASSQGRGQVSTGELFF TGCGCCAGCAGCCAAGGCCGAGGACAGGTTTCCACCGGGGAGCTGTTTTTT
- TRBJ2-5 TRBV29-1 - CSVAPLRPEETQYF TGCAGCGTTGCCCCACTCAGACCGGAAGAGACCCAGTACTTC
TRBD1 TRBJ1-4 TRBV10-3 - CAISERTGQNEKLFF TGTGCCATCAGTGAGAGGACAGGGCAGAATGAAAAACTGTTTTTT
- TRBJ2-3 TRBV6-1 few CASSEEPGLTDTQYF TGTGCCAGCAGTGAAGAACCGGGGCTCACAGATACGCAGTATTTT
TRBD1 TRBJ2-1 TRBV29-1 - CSIEKGANEQFF TGCAGCATTGAGAAGGGGGCCAATGAGCAGTTCTTC
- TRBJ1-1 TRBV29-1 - CSSSEGNTEAFF TGCAGCTCATCTGAAGGGAACACTGAAGCTTTCTTT
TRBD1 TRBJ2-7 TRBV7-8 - CASSETGGVYEQYF TGTGCCAGCAGCGAAACAGGGGGCGTGTACGAGCAGTACTTC
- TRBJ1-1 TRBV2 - CASIKVNTEAFF TGTGCCAGCATAAAGGTGAACACTGAAGCTTTCTTT
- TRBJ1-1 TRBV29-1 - CSVVGTNGAFF TGCAGCGTTGTGGGGACAAATGGAGCTTTCTTT
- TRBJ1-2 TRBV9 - CASSAAVGGDYGYTF TGTGCCAGCAGCGCCGCGGTGGGGGGCGACTATGGCTACACCTTC
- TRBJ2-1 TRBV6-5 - CASSYRSSSYNEQFF TGTGCCAGCAGTTACAGAAGCAGCTCCTACAATGAGCAGTTCTTC
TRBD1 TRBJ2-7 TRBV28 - CASKTGGTYEQYF TGTGCCAGCAAGACAGGGGGCACCTACGAGCAGTACTTC
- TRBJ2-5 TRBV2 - CASRGTEEETQYF TGTGCCAGCAGGGGGACGGAGGAAGAGACCCAGTACTTC
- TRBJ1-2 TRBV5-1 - CASSVDGIPFYGYTF TGCGCCAGCAGCGTAGACGGGATCCCGTTCTATGGCTACACCTTC
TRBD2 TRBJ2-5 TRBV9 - CASSPGPSGGAETQYF TGTGCCAGCAGCCCCGGCCCCAGCGGGGGGGCAGAGACCCAGTACTTC
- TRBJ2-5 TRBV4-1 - CASSQDGIYQETQYF TGCGCCAGCAGCCAAGATGGGATTTACCAAGAGACCCAGTACTTC
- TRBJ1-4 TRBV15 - CATSRDLSVGTSGEKLFF TGTGCCACCAGCAGAGATCTCTCAGTGGGGACATCGGGTGAAAAACTGTTTTTT
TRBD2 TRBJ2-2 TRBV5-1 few CASSSGTSGVTGELFF TGCGCCAGCAGCTCCGGGACTAGCGGGGTTACCGGGGAGCTGTTTTTT
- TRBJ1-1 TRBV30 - CAWSVRPVVNTEAFF TGTGCCTGGAGTGTACGCCCAGTTGTGAACACTGAAGCTTTCTTT
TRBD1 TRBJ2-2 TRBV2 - CASSEGGTANTGELFF TGTGCCAGCAGTGAAGGAGGGACAGCGAACACCGGGGAGCTGTTTTTT
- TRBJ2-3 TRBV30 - CAWSVQGADTQYF TGTGCCTGGAGTGTACAGGGAGCAGATACGCAGTATTTT
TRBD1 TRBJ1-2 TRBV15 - CATSRDSPGQATYGYTF TGTGCCACCAGCAGAGATTCGCCCGGACAGGCTACCTATGGCTACACCTTC
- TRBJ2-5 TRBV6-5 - CASSYSEETQYF TGTGCCAGCAGTTACTCCGAAGAGACCCAGTACTTC
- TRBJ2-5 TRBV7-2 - CASSSGQRDQETQYF TGTGCCAGCAGCTCTGGGCAGAGGGACCAAGAGACCCAGTACTTC
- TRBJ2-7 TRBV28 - CASRGAYEQYF TGTGCCAGCAGAGGAGCCTACGAGCAGTACTTC
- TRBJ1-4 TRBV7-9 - CASPGTSREKLFF TGTGCCAGCCCAGGGACCTCAAGGGAAAAACTGTTTTTT
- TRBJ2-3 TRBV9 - CASSVEDGARADTQYF TGTGCCAGCAGCGTAGAGGACGGGGCGAGGGCAGATACGCAGTATTTT
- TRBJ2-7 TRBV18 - CASFQNLQGEQYF TGTGCCAGCTTCCAGAATCTCCAGGGGGAGCAGTACTTC
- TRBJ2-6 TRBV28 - CASSQGLDSGANVLTF TGTGCCAGCAGCCAGGGTCTGGACTCTGGGGCCAACGTCCTGACTTTC
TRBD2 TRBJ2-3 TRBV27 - CASSLTSGDTDTQYF TGTGCCAGCAGTTTAACTAGCGGGGACACAGATACGCAGTATTTT
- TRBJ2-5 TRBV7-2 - CASSLEPGHETQYF TGTGCCAGCAGCTTAGAGCCTGGGCACGAGACCCAGTACTTC
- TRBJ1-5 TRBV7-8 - CASSLGHIATQHF TGTGCCAGCAGCTTAGGACACATCGCGACCCAGCATTTT
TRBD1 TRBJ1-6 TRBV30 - CAWSGGQGGSPLHF TGTGCCTGGAGTGGGGGACAGGGAGGATCACCCCTCCACTTT
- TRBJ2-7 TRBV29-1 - CSVGTDYEQYF TGCAGCGTGGGGACGGACTACGAGCAGTACTTC
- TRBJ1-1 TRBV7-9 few CASGRPGRIDF TGTGCCAGCGGCCGACCAGGGAGGATAGACTTT
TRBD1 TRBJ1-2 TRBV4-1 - CASSQRNRGQDGYTF TGCGCCAGCAGCCAGAGGAACAGGGGGCAAGACGGCTACACCTTC
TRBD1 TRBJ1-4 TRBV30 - CAWSVRGRGSHEKLFF TGTGCCTGGAGTGTACGCGGCAGGGGGTCGCATGAAAAACTGTTTTTT
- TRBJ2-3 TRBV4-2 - CASSLSSTDTQYF TGTGCCAGCAGCCTGTCTAGCACAGATACGCAGTATTTT
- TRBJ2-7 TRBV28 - CASGSGQFEQYF TGTGCCAGCGGATCCGGACAGTTCGAGCAGTACTTC
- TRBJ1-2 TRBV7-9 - CASSAITPSLDYGYTF TGTGCCAGCAGCGCCATTACCCCCAGTCTGGACTATGGCTACACCTTC
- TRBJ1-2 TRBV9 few CASSVDDFGYTF TGTGCCAGCAGCGTAGACGATTTTGGCTACACCTTC
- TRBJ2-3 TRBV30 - CAWRGADTQYF TGTGCCTGGAGAGGGGCAGATACGCAGTATTTT
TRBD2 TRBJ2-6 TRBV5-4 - CASSLLAGNSGANVLTF TGTGCCAGCAGCTTGCTAGCGGGGAACTCTGGGGCCAACGTCCTGACTTTC
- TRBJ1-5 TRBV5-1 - CASSLERGGQPQHF TGCGCCAGCAGCTTGGAGAGGGGCGGCCAGCCCCAGCATTTT
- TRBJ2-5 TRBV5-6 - CASSFRVGETQYF TGTGCCAGCAGCTTTCGAGTCGGCGAGACCCAGTACTTC
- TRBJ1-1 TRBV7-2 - CASSLGGQMNTEAFF TGTGCCAGCAGCTTAGGAGGACAGATGAACACTGAAGCTTTCTTT
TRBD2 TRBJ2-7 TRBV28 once CASRIQLAGTEQYF TGTGCCAGCAGAATCCAACTAGCGGGGACCGAGCAGTACTTC